This paragraph reports one T cell receptor (beta chain). As originally analysed: Reference gene primer amplification gave estimated nucleated cell counts. Clones were read by immunoSEQ multiplex PCR, and TCRdb kept only the in-frame ones, dropping some. The DNA was the basis for D and trimming; V, J and clone size are from that table. The sample consists of 200,000 to 250,000 clones, roughly 87% of them appearing once. The sample is drawn from a study of blood T cell repertoires in COVID-19. For the study at large: COVID-19 samples, acute and convalescent, were from the United States, Italy and Spain. Sources were T cells, B-cell-depleted T cells, or PBMCs; the material itself was cDNA or gDNA.

Trimming left V 5 bases short and J 6 bases short, with 22 bases between. Germline V lookup: CDR1 SGHTA, CDR2 FQGNSA. The CDR3 is 17 residues long. The sequence derives from a man aged 35-49 years with active or convalescent COVID-19. The sample taken for sequencing was peripheral blood. This chain links TRBV7-2 with TRBJ2-2; possible D gene TRBD1, 6 bases. CDR3 loop: CASSPPLGARGSGELFF. The CDR3 nucleotides are TGTGCCAGCAGCCCTCCCCTGGGGGCTAGGGGGTCCGGGGAGCTGTTTTTT.